This TCR beta chain comes out of a study of cytomegalovirus exposure and HLA in healthy donors. Study-wide findings and caveats: Cytomegalovirus association was listed for 164 TCR beta chains. Reports described diagnosis of cytomegalovirus status by the classifier as highly specific and sensitive. Earlier findings revealed that most TCR beta V segments proved productive either about 87% or about 30% of the time. V- and J-gene trimming of TCR beta was linked (in a later analysis) to a missense DCLRE1C variant.

The PCR used 60 Vbeta and 13 Jbeta primers. Sequenced by immunoSEQ multiplex PCR; TCRdb stores in-frame clones only, minus some. The sample consists of approximately 94,000 clones, approximately 80% of them appearing once. CDR3 size: 12 residues. The ends were cut back, 3 bases at V and 8 bases at J, with 10 bases in the middle. CDR1 is ENHRY, CDR2 SYGVKD, per germline. This clone was counted between two and nine times. Antigen: not known. This chain connects TRBV10-3 to TRBJ1-2, with D hard to call. Sequencing was carried out using PBMCs. The sequence was collected from a man aged 25-45 years in good health and CMV-seropositive. This CDR3 reads CAISESVPGYTF. CDR3 bases: TGTGCCATCAGTGAATCGGTGCCGGGCTACACCTTC.